Sequencing of this TCR beta chain was carried out in a study of T-cell memory formation after mild COVID-19. TCRdb ran MiXCR on the 5' RACE reads and lists one entry per CDR3 protein. The sample contains 470,000 or so distinct CDR3 sequences, roughly 23% of which appear only once. This clonotype was detected a few times. CDR3 size: 13 residues. Trimming shortened V by 5 bases and J by 6 bases, and 11 bases separated the two germline ends. The source material was PBMCs or a T cell subset sorted from them (not recorded which). The V gene is TRBV12-3 or TRBV12-4, the J gene TRBJ2-4; D gene unclear. The sequence derives from an adult woman who had mild COVID-19 (a few samples of this study predate the infection). Cell type and time point are not known. CDR3 loop: CASSPLERNIQYF. The CDR3 DNA follows: TGTGCCAGCAGTCCCCTGGAACGAAACATTCAGTACTTC.